What follows are 9 T cell receptor beta chains derived from one specimen sequenced in a study of T cell changes during pregnancy in multiple sclerosis. Clones were sequenced by immunoSEQ multiplex PCR, and TCRdb holds only the in-frame ones, with some missing. The sample includes just over 35,000 clones, roughly nine tenths seen only once; the top ten take 0.78%. This specimen consisted of CD4+ T cells from peripheral blood mononuclear cells, obtained after pregnancy. All receptors derive from a female donor in good health, enrolled as a control in a pregnancy study.

This chain joins TRBV10-3 and TRBJ1-5; the match to TRBD1 covers 7 bases. Trimming took 6 bases from V and 6 from J; bases not matched to a gene: 5. CDR3 length: 13 residues. CDR1 ENHRY and CDR2 SYGVKD come from the germline V gene. The CDR3 loop reads CAISLQGGQPQHF. In nucleotides, the CDR3 is TGTGCCATCAGCCTCCAGGGGGGTCAGCCCCAGCATTTT.

This chain links TRBV13 with TRBJ2-5, with a weak D call TRBD1 (5 bases). Germline V CDR1 and CDR2: PRHDT, FYEKMQ (reference sequence). V was trimmed by 2 bases and J by 5 bases, leaving 12 bases between them. The CDR3 is 14 residues long. CDR3 sequence reads: CASSLRAGRETQYF. As DNA, the CDR3 is TGTGCCAGCAGCTTAAGGGCAGGGCGGGAGACCCAGTACTTC.

This chain joins TRBV2 and TRBJ1-2, with 8 bases matching TRBD1. Germline assignment: CDR1 SNHLY and CDR2 FYNNEI. V gave up 0 bases and J gave up 0 bases; unmatched junction bases: 9. This CDR3 has 18 residues. The CDR3 DNA sequence: TGTGCCAGCAGTGAAGCCTTGGACAGGGTGGGAACTAACTATGGCTACACCTTC. This sequence encodes CASSEALDRVGTNYGYTF.

This chain joins TRBV6-1 and TRBJ1-6; D remains ambiguous. Trimming cost V 2 bases and J 0 bases, with 11 bases left between them. The CDR3 consists of 17 residues. Per the germline V gene, CDR1 is MNHNS and CDR2 is SASEGT. DNA for the CDR3: TGTGCCAGCAGTGAAACTATTAAGAGCTCCTATAATTCACCCCTCCACTTT. This encodes CASSETIKSSYNSPLHF.

This clone was counted a few times. The gene calls are TRBV6-5 and TRBJ1-1; a possible D gene is TRBD1 (6 bases). The CDR3 runs 11 residues. V gave up 7 bases and J gave up 7 bases, with 10 bases separating them. Per the germline V gene, CDR1 is MNHEY and CDR2 is SVGAGI. CDR3 DNA: TGTGCCAGCAAGAGGGGGAATGAAGCTTTCTTT. It yields the protein CASKRGNEAFF.

The rearrangement uses TRBV6-1 and TRBJ2-7; D is perhaps TRBD2 (6 bases). Germline lookup yields CDR1 MNHNS and CDR2 SASEGT. The CDR3 loop spans 13 amino acids. The ends were cut back, 3 bases at V and 6 bases at J, with 12 bases in the middle. The CDR3 nucleotides read TGTGCCAGCAGTGACCGGGACTTTTCCGAGCAGTACTTC. Amino acid sequence: CASSDRDFSEQYF.

The genes are TRBV18 and TRBJ1-5, with D unclear. The V gene lost 6 bases and the J gene lost 2 bases, with 23 bases spanning the gap. The CDR3 sequence is 18 residues long. CDR1 and CDR2 (germline): KGHSH, LQKENI. CDR3 in DNA: TGTGCCAGCTCGCCCGAGGGTAATCGGGTTAGAGGCAATCAGCCCCAGCATTTT. Its translation: CASSPEGNRVRGNQPQHF.

The rearrangement uses TRBV18 and TRBJ1-6; D is perhaps TRBD1 (5 bases). V shed 2 bases and J shed 10 bases, with 15 bases lying between them. This CDR3 spans 15 amino acids. Germline V gene sequence: CDR1 KGHSH, CDR2 LQKENI. The CDR3 reads CASSPGQGGSSPLHF. CDR3 bases: TGTGCCAGCTCACCAGGTCAGGGAGGATCGTCACCCCTCCACTTT.

CDR3 coding DNA: TGTGCCAGTAGGCCCCCCGGGACAGGGAAAGAGACCCAGTACTTC. This codes for CASRPPGTGKETQYF. The rearrangement links TRBV19 to TRBJ2-5; TRBD1 matches 9 bases. Losses at the gene ends were 6 bases for V and 3 bases for J; bases not matched to a gene: 8. From germline, CDR1 is LNHDA and CDR2 SQIVND (reference sequence). The CDR3 contains 15 residues.